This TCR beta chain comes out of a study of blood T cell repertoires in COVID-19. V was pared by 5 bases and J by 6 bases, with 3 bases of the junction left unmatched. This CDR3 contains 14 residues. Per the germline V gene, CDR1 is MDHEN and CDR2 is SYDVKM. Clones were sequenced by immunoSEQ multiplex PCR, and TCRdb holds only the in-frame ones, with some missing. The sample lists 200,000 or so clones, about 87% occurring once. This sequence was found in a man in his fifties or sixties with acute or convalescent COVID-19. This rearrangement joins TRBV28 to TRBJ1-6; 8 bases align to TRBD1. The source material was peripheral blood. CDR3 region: CASSKGQANSPLHF. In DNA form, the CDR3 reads TGTGCCAGCAGTAAGGGACAGGCTAATTCACCCCTCCACTTT.